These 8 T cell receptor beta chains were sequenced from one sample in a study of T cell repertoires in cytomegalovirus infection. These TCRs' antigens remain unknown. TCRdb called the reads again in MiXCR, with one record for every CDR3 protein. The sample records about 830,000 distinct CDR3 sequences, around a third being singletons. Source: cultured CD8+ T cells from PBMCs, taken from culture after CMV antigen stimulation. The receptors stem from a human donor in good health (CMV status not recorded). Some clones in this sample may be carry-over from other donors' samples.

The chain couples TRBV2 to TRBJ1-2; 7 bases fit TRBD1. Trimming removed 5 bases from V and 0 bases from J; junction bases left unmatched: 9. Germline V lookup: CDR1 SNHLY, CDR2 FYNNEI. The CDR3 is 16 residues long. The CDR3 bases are TGTGCCAGCAGTCGGAACAGGGGAGAAGCTAACTATGGCTACACCTTC. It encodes CASSRNRGEANYGYTF.

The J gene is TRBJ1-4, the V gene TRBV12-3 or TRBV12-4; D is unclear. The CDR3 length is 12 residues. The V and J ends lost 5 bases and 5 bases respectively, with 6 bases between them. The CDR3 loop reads CASSDGNEKLFF. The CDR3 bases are TGTGCCAGCAGTGACGGGAATGAAAAACTGTTTTTT.

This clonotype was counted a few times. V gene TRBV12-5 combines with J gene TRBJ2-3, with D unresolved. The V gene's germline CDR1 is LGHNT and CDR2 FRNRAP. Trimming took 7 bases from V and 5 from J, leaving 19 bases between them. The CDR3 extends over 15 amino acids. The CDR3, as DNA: TGTGCTAGTGCCCCCGGGCAGCTCTTGGGAGATACGCAGTATTTT. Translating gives CASAPGQLLGDTQYF.

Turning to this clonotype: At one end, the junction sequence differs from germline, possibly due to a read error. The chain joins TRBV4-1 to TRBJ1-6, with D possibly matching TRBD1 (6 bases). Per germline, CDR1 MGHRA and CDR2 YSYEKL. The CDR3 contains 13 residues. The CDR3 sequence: CASSPGAGRTYLF. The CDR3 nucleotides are TGTGCCAGCAGCCCGGGGGCAGGCCGGACCTATCTATTT.

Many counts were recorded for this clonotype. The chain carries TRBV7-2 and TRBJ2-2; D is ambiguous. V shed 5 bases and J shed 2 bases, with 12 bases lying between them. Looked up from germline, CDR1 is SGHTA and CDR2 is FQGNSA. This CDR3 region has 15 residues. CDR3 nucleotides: TGTGCCAGCAGCGCCCGGGCGGCAAACACCGGGGAGCTGTTTTTT. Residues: CASSARAANTGELFF.

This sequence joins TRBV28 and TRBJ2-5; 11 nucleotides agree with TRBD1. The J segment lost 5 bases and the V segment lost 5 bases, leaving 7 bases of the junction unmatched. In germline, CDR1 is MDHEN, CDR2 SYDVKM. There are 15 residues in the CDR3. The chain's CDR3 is CASSPRTGGRETQYF. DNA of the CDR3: TGTGCCAGCAGTCCGCGGACAGGGGGCAGGGAGACCCAGTACTTC.

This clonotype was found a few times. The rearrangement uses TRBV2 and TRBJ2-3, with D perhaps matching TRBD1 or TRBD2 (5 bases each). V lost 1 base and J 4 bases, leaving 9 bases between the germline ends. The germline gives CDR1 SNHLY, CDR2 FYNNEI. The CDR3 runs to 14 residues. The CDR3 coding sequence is TGTGCCAGCAGTGAAGGTCGAGGGGCAGATACGCAGTATTTT. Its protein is CASSEGRGADTQYF.

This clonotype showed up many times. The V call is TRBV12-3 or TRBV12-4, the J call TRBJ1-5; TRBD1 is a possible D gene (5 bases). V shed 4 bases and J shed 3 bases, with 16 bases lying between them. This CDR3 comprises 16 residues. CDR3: CASSSEGAPPNQPQHF. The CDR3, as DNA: TGTGCCAGCAGTTCAGAAGGGGCCCCCCCCAATCAGCCCCAGCATTTT.